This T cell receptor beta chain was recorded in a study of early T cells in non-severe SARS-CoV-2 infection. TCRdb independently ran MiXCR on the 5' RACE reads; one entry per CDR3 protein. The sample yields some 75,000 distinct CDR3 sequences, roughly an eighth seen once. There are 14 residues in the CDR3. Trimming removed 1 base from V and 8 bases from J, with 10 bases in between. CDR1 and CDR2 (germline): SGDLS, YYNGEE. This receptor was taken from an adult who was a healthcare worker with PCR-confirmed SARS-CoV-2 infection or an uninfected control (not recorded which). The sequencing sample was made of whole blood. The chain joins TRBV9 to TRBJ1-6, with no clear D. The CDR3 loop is CASSVTADDSPLHF. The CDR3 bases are TGTGCCAGCAGCGTAACAGCGGACGATTCACCCCTCCACTTT.